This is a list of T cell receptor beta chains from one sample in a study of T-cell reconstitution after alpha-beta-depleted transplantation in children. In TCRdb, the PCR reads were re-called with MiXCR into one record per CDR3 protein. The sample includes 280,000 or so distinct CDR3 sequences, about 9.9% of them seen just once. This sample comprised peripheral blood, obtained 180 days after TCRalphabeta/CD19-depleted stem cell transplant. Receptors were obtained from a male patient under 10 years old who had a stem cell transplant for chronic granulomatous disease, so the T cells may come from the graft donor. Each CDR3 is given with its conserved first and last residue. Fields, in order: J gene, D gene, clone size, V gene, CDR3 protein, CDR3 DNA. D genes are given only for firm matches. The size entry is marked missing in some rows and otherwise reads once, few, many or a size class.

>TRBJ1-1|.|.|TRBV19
CASSMGTEAFF
TGTGCCAGTAGTATGGGGACAGAAGCTTTCTTT
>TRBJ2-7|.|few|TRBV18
CASSPSGGSGEQYF
TGTGCCAGCTCACCCTCTGGGGGAAGCGGCGAGCAGTACTTC
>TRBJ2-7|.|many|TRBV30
CAWTRRRDSSSYEQYF
TGTGCCTGGACTCGAAGGAGGGACAGTAGCTCCTACGAGCAGTACTTC
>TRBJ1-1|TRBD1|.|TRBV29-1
CSVGQGGGTEAFF
TGCAGCGTTGGACAGGGGGGGGGCACTGAAGCTTTCTTT
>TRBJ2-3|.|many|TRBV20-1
CSARWVGTDTQYF
TGCAGTGCTAGATGGGTGGGCACAGATACGCAGTATTTT
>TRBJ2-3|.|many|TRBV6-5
CASSYSIPRVATDTQYF
TGTGCCAGCAGTTACTCGATCCCGAGGGTAGCGACGGATACGCAGTATTTT
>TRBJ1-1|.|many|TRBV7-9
CASSWVTGFAEAFF
TGTGCCAGCAGCTGGGTCACGGGATTCGCTGAAGCTTTCTTT
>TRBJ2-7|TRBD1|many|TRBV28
CASSSGGTGDYEQYF
TGTGCCAGCAGCTCAGGCGGGACAGGGGACTACGAGCAGTACTTC
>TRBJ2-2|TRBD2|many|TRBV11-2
CASSLEGLAGGAGELFF
TGTGCCAGCAGCTTAGAAGGACTAGCGGGGGGCGCCGGGGAGCTGTTTTTT
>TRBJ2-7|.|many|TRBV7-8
CASSLGRGGYEQYF
TGTGCCAGCAGCTTAGGTCGCGGCGGCTACGAGCAGTACTTC
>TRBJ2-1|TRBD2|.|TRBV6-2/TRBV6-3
CASSYAPIAGYRIYNEQFF
TGTGCCAGCAGTTACGCCCCGATAGCGGGTTATAGGATATACAATGAGCAGTTCTTC
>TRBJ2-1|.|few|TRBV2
CAFSPSPSVLGGSYNEQFF
TGTGCCTTCAGCCCCTCGCCTAGCGTGCTTGGGGGCTCCTACAATGAGCAGTTCTTC
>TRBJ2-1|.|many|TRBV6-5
CASSYLAESSYNEQFF
TGTGCCAGCAGTTACTTGGCGGAAAGCTCCTACAATGAGCAGTTCTTC
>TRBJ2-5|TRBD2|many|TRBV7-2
CASSLGLAASQETQYF
TGTGCCAGCAGCTTAGGACTAGCGGCTTCCCAAGAGACCCAGTACTTC
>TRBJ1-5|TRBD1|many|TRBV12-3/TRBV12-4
CASSLGDGQGEPQHF
TGTGCCAGCAGTTTAGGCGATGGACAGGGAGAGCCCCAGCATTTT
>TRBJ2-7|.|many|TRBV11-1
CASSLTTGPLYEQYF
TGTGCCAGCAGCTTAACGACCGGCCCTCTCTACGAGCAGTACTTC
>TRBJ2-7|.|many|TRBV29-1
CSVRSGGLQQYF
TGCAGCGTTCGGTCCGGAGGGCTACAGCAGTACTTC
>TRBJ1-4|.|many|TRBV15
CATTTPGGANEKLFF
TGTGCCACTACCACCCCGGGGGGCGCGAATGAAAAACTGTTTTTT
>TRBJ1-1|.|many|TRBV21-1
CASSKGAFF
TGTGCCAGCAGCAAAGGAGCTTTCTTT
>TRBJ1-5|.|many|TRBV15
CATSSTQGQPQHF
TGTGCCACCAGCAGCACTCAGGGCCAACCCCAGCATTTT
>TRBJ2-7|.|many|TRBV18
CASSPPQGRQYF
TGTGCCAGCTCACCCCCCCAGGGCAGACAGTACTTC
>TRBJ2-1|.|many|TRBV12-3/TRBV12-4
CASSSNTNEQFF
TGTGCCAGCAGTTCCAATACTAATGAGCAGTTCTTC
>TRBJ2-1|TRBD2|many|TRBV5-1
CASSLLGTGTIYNEQFF
TGCGCCAGCAGCTTATTGGGTACTGGGACTATCTACAATGAGCAGTTCTTC
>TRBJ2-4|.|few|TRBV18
CASSPGRADDKNIQYF
TGTGCCAGCTCACCAGGAAGGGCGGACGACAAAAACATTCAGTACTTC
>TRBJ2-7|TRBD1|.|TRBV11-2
CASSPRFKGQGAHKAYEQYF
TGTGCCAGCAGCCCAAGGTTCAAGGGGCAGGGGGCGCATAAGGCCTACGAGCAGTACTTC
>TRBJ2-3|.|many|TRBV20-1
CSARGARASDTQYF
TGCAGTGCTAGAGGGGCCCGGGCCTCAGATACGCAGTATTTT
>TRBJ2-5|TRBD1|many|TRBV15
CATSRDSDRGQETQYF
TGTGCCACCAGCAGAGATTCCGACAGGGGGCAAGAGACCCAGTACTTC
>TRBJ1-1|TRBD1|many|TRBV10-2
CASKRDRGRSTEAFF
TGCGCCAGCAAACGGGACAGGGGGCGAAGCACTGAAGCTTTCTTT
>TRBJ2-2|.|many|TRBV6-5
CASSLRVPGELFF
TGTGCCAGCAGCCTTAGAGTCCCCGGGGAGCTGTTTTTT
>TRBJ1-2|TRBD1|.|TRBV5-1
CASTRQGPDGYTF
TGCGCCAGCACCCGACAGGGACCCGATGGCTACACCTTC
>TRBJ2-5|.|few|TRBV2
CASSEARSLQYF
TGTGCCAGCAGTGAAGCAAGGTCTCTACAGTACTTC
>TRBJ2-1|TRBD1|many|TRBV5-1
CASRPRGRRNEQFF
TGCGCCAGCAGACCCAGGGGGCGCCGCAATGAGCAGTTCTTC
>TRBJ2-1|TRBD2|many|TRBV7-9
CASSVTGAGGKYNEQFF
TGTGCCAGCAGCGTAACCGGAGCGGGGGGAAAATACAATGAGCAGTTCTTC
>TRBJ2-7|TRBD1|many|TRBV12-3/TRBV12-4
CASSRRTGSYEQYF
TGTGCCAGCAGCCGAAGGACAGGGTCCTACGAGCAGTACTTC
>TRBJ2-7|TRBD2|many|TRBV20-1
CSASGGDFFYEQYF
TGCAGTGCTAGTGGGGGGGACTTTTTCTACGAGCAGTACTTC
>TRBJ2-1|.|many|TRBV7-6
CASSLEVRAPRQFF
TGTGCCAGCAGCTTAGAAGTCCGGGCCCCCAGGCAGTTCTTC
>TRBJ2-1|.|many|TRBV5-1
CASSGPPGYNEQFF
TGCGCCAGCAGCGGACCCCCGGGGTACAATGAGCAGTTCTTC
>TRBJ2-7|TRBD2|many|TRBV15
CATSRGGSGSVEQYF
TGTGCCACCAGCAGAGGTGGTAGCGGGAGCGTCGAGCAGTACTTC
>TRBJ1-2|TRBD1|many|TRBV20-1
CSASRDREFYTF
TGCAGTGCTAGCCGGGACAGGGAATTTTACACCTTC